These T cell receptor beta chains were read from a single sample in a study of long-term antiretroviral therapy in people with HIV. Sequenced by immunoSEQ multiplex PCR; TCRdb stores in-frame clones only, minus some. This table has roughly 11,000 clones, about 80% appearing once. The sequencing here drew on unsorted PBMCs, taken approximately 3.1 years before starting antiretroviral therapy. These receptors originate from a man aged 40-50 years with HIV. Both conserved end residues are part of each CDR3. A D gene is named only where the DNA matches it firmly.

D: .; J: TRBJ2-1; V: TRBV7-9; CDR3: CASSEISGPDFNEQFF
D: .; J: TRBJ2-5; V: TRBV11-2; CDR3: CASSLARRRETQYF
D: TRBD1; J: TRBJ2-7; V: TRBV5-1; CDR3: CASSVHTGTAYEQYF
D: TRBD1; J: TRBJ2-4; V: TRBV5-4; CDR3: CASSWDSPGNIQYF
D: TRBD1; J: TRBJ1-1; V: TRBV30; CDR3: CAWSSDRKTSEAFF
D: .; J: TRBJ2-7; V: TRBV29-1; CDR3: CSVQNYEQYF
D: .; J: TRBJ1-2; V: TRBV27; CDR3: CASRTRTAGYGYTF
D: .; J: TRBJ2-1; V: TRBV7-9; CDR3: CASSSGYNEQFF
D: TRBD2; J: TRBJ2-3; V: TRBV5-4; CDR3: CASSRSGSTDTQYF
D: .; J: TRBJ2-5; V: TRBV5-1; CDR3: CASSLSGQETQYF
D: .; J: TRBJ1-2; V: TRBV5-6; CDR3: CASSLVGTSAYGYTF
D: .; J: TRBJ1-2; V: TRBV27; CDR3: CASGTGTRGYTF
D: .; J: TRBJ1-5; V: TRBV9; CDR3: CASSATGVRQPQHF
D: .; J: TRBJ2-3; V: TRBV9; CDR3: CASSTRTDTQYF
D: .; J: TRBJ1-2; V: TRBV15; CDR3: CATSRPGGGNGYTF
D: TRBD1; J: TRBJ1-5; V: TRBV28; CDR3: CASRSTGVPQHF
D: TRBD1; J: TRBJ2-7; V: TRBV27; CDR3: CASSLRQGSSYEQYF
D: .; J: TRBJ2-2; V: TRBV27; CDR3: CASSLWAGPNTGELFF
D: .; J: TRBJ2-1; V: TRBV27; CDR3: CASSFTPSDYNEQFF
D: .; J: TRBJ2-7; V: TRBV7-8; CDR3: CASSLLRPEQYF
D: TRBD1; J: TRBJ2-1; V: TRBV5-1; CDR3: CASSGNTGALDEQFF
D: .; J: TRBJ2-1; V: TRBV4-2; CDR3: CASSQDGDSTYNEQFF
D: TRBD1; J: TRBJ2-1; V: TRBV6-5; CDR3: CASSTRTGPYNEQFF
D: .; J: TRBJ2-7; V: TRBV5-1; CDR3: CASSFEGQGEQYF
D: TRBD1; J: TRBJ1-2; V: TRBV5-1; CDR3: CASSSDRGLDGYTF
D: TRBD1; J: TRBJ2-3; V: TRBV15; CDR3: CATSRAGQGDTQYF
D: .; J: TRBJ1-5; V: TRBV5-1; CDR3: CASSLASLYLTHFIQPQHF
D: TRBD1; J: TRBJ1-2; V: TRBV29-1; CDR3: CSVGDRVNYGYTF
D: TRBD1; J: TRBJ2-7; V: TRBV6-6; CDR3: CASSNGQGVNEQYF
D: TRBD1; J: TRBJ2-2; V: TRBV5-1; CDR3: CASSARQGSDTGELFF
D: .; J: TRBJ2-3; V: TRBV14; CDR3: CASSQDTRATQYF
D: .; J: TRBJ2-1; V: TRBV5-1; CDR3: CASSLEESQQFF
D: .; J: TRBJ2-3; V: TRBV7-3; CDR3: CASSLIGSGASTDTQYF
D: .; J: TRBJ1-2; V: TRBV27; CDR3: CASTTNRVPGGYTF
D: TRBD1; J: TRBJ2-3; V: TRBV29-1; CDR3: CSVAGGEIPDTQYF
D: TRBD2; J: TRBJ2-1; V: TRBV7-2; CDR3: CASSPRGGGTYNEQFF
D: .; J: TRBJ1-2; V: TRBV7-8; CDR3: CASSFLTTSYGYTF
D: TRBD2; J: TRBJ2-3; V: TRBV10-3; CDR3: CATGPGTSGWGSTDTQYF
D: TRBD2; J: TRBJ2-1; V: TRBV19; CDR3: CASSMVTGTTEQFF
D: .; J: TRBJ2-7; V: TRBV7-9; CDR3: CASSLRTDVVYEQYF
D: .; J: TRBJ2-2; V: TRBV5-1; CDR3: CASSFFWTGELFF
D: .; J: TRBJ2-7; V: TRBV19; CDR3: CASSTYNGNYEQYF
D: .; J: TRBJ1-2; V: TRBV29-1; CDR3: CSVTRKSGVTNYGYTF
D: .; J: TRBJ1-3; V: TRBV18; CDR3: CASSPLVSSGAGGNTIYF
D: .; J: TRBJ2-5; V: TRBV4-2; CDR3: CASSRWDGGYF
D: .; J: TRBJ2-1; V: TRBV11-3; CDR3: CASSLGVSYNEQFF
D: TRBD1; J: TRBJ2-7; V: TRBV11-1; CDR3: CASSTETGGYEQYF
D: .; J: TRBJ1-2; V: TRBV27; CDR3: CASSLAGTRSTSTF
D: .; J: TRBJ2-7; V: TRBV6-1; CDR3: CASKDPGIRGHEQYF
D: TRBD2; J: TRBJ2-2; V: TRBV27; CDR3: CASRELAGGTGELFF
D: .; J: TRBJ2-3; V: TRBV4-3; CDR3: CASSQSAPATDTQYF
D: TRBD1; J: TRBJ1-1; V: TRBV5-1; CDR3: CASSSGTGAEAFF
D: TRBD1; J: TRBJ2-3; V: TRBV18; CDR3: CASRAYGQGRADTQYF